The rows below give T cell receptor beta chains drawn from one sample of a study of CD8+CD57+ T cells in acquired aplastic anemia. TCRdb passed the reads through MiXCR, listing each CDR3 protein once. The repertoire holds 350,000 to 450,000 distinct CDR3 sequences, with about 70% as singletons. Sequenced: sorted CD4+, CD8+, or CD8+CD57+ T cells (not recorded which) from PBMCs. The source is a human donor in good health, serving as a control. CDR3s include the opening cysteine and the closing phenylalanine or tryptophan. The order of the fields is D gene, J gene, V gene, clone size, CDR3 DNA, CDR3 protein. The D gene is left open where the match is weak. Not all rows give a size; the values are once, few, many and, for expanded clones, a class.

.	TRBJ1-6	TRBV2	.	TGTGCCAGCAGTTTCCGGCAGGGGCACATTAATTCGCCCCTCCACTTT	CASSFRQGHINSPLHF
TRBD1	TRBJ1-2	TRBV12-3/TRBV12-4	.	TGTGCCAGCAGTCGTGCAGGGACAGCTAACTATGGCTACACCTTC	CASSRAGTANYGYTF
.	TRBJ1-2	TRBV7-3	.	TGTGCCAGCAGCGCCGGGGCGGCAAACACTGAAGCTTTCTTC	CASSAGAANTEAFF
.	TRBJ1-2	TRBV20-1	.	TGCAGTGCTGTAAGAGGTAACTATTCATACACCTTC	CSAVRGNYSYTF
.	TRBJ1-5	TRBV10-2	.	TGCGCCAGCAGTGAGTCGAACTATTATGAGTCGGGCAATCAGCCCCAGCATTTT	CASSESNYYESGNQPQHF
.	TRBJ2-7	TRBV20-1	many	TGCAGTGCTAGAGATATAACCAGGGATAACGAGCAGTACTTC	CSARDITRDNEQYF
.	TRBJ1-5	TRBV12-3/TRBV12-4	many	TGTGCCAGCAGTTTCGGGCCTGGGAATCAGCCCCAGCATTTT	CASSFGPGNQPQHF
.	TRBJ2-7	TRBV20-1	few	TGCAGTGCTAGAGCTGACTTAGACGAGCAGTACTTC	CSARADLDEQYF
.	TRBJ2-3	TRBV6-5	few	TGTGCCAGCACACCTTTTGAACAGGGCACAGATACGCAGTATTTT	CASTPFEQGTDTQYF
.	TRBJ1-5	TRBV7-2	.	TGTGCCAGCAGCTTAGCGGTCGGGGATTTGCACTTCGGGTTT	CASSLAVGDLHFGF
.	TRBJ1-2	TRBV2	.	TGTGCCAGCACTGACCCACGGGGCTCCTATGGCTACACCTTC	CASTDPRGSYGYTF
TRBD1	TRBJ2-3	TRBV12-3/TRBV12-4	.	TGTGCCAGCAGTTTGACAGGGGCGGAAGATACGCAGTATTTT	CASSLTGAEDTQYF
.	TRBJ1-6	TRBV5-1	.	TGCGCCAGCAGCTTAGGACACCCGAACACCTATAATTCACCCCTCCACTTT	CASSLGHPNTYNSPLHF
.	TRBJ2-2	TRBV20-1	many	TGCAGTGTCAAGGACAGTATTAACACCGGGGAGCTGTTTTTT	CSVKDSINTGELFF
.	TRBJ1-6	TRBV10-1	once	TGTGCCAGCAGCTCCCATCGGGCACCCCTCCACTTT	CASSSHRAPLHF
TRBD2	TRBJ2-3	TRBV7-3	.	TGTGCCAGCAGCTTAACCCCGGGGACTAGCGGGACCACAGATACGCAGTATTTT	CASSLTPGTSGTTDTQYF
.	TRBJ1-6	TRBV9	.	TGTGCCAGCAGCTTAGGGCAGTTGAATTCACCCCCACCCCTCCACTTT	CASSLGQLNSPPPLHF
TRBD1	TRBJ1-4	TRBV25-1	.	TGTGCCAGCAGTGACCCTGACAGGGGACCTAATGAAAAACTGTTTTTT	CASSDPDRGPNEKLFF
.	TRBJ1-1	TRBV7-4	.	TGTGCCAGCAGTAACTGGGATGCCTTCCTACGAGCAGTATTCTTT	CASSNWDAFLRAVFF
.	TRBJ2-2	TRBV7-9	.	TGTGCCAGCAGCTCGCGGGCCAACACCAGGGAGCTGTTTTTT	CASSSRANTRELFF
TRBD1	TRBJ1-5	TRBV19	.	TGTGCCAGTACCGGACAGGGAGACAATCAGCCCCAGCATTTT	CASTGQGDNQPQHF
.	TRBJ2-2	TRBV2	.	TGTGCCAGCAGACGGCAAGGTGGTGTCACCGGGGAGCTGTTTTTT	CASRRQGGVTGELFF
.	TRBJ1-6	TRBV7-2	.	TGTGCCAGCAGCGCAGGAGAGGGGGATCAGCCCCCGCACCACTTT	CASSAGEGDQPPHHF
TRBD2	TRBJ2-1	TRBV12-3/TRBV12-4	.	TGTGCCGGCAGCCTATATAGCGGGGGGGCCGGGGAGCAGTTCTTC	CAGSLYSGGAGEQFF
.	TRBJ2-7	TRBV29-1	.	TGCAGCGTTGCCACCCACGGGGCCTACGAGCAGTACTTC	CSVATHGAYEQYF
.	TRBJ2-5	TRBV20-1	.	TGCAGTGCTTGGACAGCCCAGGAGACCCAGACCCAGTACTTC	CSAWTAQETQTQYF
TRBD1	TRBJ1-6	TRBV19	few	TGTGCCAGTAGTTCGACAGGGGGAAGGTCACCCCTCCACTTT	CASSSTGGRSPLHF
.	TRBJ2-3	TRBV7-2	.	TGTGCCACCAGCACCGGGACGAGGTTCAACGGGGAGCTGTTT	CATSTGTRFNGELF
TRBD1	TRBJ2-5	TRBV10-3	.	TGTGCCATCAGTGATTTTAGACAGGGGATAGAGACCCAGTACTTC	CAISDFRQGIETQYF
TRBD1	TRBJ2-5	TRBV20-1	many	TGCAGTGCTCCCCCCATGGACAGGGGGCTGGAGACCCAGTACTTC	CSAPPMDRGLETQYF
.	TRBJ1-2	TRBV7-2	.	TGTGCCAGCAGCTCCCAGGGGTTACTTTATCCCTATGGCTACACCTTC	CASSSQGLLYPYGYTF
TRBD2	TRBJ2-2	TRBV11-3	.	TGTGCCAGCAGCTTACGGGGGGTGAACACCGGGGAGCTGTTTTTT	CASSLRGVNTGELFF
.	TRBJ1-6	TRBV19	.	TGTGCCAGTAGTATTTATGCCCACGATTCACCCCTCTTCTTT	CASSIYAHDSPLFF
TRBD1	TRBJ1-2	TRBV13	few	TGTGCCAGCAGCTTTATGGGACAGGTATATGGCTACACCTTC	CASSFMGQVYGYTF
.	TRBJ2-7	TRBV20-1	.	TGCAGTGCTAGAGGGGGCACGGCGGGCGAGCAGTACTTC	CSARGGTAGEQYF
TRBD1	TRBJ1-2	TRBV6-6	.	TGTGCCAGCACTAGGACAGGGGGCAATCAGGCCCAGCACTTC	CASTRTGGNQAQHF
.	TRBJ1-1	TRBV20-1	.	TGCAGTGCGGGGGGGGGCCGCTCCTACACTTTCTTT	CSAGGGRSYTFF
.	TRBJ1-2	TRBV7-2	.	TGTGCCAGCAGCTCCCAACAGTCCTACAATGACAAGTTC	CASSSQQSYNDKF
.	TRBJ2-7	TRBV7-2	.	TGTGCCAGCAGCTTAAGGGGCACCTACGAGCAGTACTTC	CASSLRGTYEQYF
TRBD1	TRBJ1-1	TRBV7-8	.	TGTGCCAGCAGCGACAGGGACAGGGCGCCCACTGAGGCTTTCTTT	CASSDRDRAPTEAFF
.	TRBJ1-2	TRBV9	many	TGTGCCAGCAGCCCCCGCCTCGGGGCGACCTATGGCTACACCTTC	CASSPRLGATYGYTF
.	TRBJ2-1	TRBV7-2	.	TGTGCCAGCAGCCTTAGCACTCTCTACGAGCAGTTCTTC	CASSLSTLYEQFF
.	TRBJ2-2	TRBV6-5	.	TGTGCCAGCAGGTATGCTGACACCGGGGAGCTGTTTTTT	CASRYADTGELFF
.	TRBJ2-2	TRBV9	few	TGTGCCAGCAGCGGGGAAGGCCGCAGGGACGGGGAGCTGTTTTTT	CASSGEGRRDGELFF
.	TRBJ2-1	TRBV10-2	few	TGCGCCAGCAGTGAGTCCCCAGGTTACAATGAGCAGTTCTTC	CASSESPGYNEQFF
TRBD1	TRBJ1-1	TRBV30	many	TGTGCCTGGAGTGTAGGACAGGGAACCACTGAAGCTTTCTTT	CAWSVGQGTTEAFF
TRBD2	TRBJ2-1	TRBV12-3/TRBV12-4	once	TGTGCCACCCGTGCGCCCCGGACTAGCGGGGGCCGATACAATGAGCAGTTCTTC	CATRAPRTSGGRYNEQFF
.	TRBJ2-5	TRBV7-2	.	TGTGCCAGCAGCCGGGGGAGGGGGCCATTGGAGACCCAGTACTTC	CASSRGRGPLETQYF
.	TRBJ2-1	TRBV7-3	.	TGTGCCAGCAGCTTAGATCGAACGGCGGTTGAGCAGTTCTTC	CASSLDRTAVEQFF
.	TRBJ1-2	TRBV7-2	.	TGTGCCAGCAGCTTAATGATGCAGGGACGCCGGGAGCTGTACACCTTC	CASSLMMQGRRELYTF
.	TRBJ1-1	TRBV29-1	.	TGCAGCGTTGTGGTGTCAGGCCGGAACACCGAAGCTTTCTTT	CSVVVSGRNTEAFF
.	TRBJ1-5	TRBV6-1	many	TGTGCCAGCAGTGAAGGAGGATATAACCAGCCCCAGCATTTT	CASSEGGYNQPQHF
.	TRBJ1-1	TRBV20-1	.	TGCAGCGCTGGTCAGGGAGGGGAAACTGAAGCTTTCTTT	CSAGQGGETEAFF